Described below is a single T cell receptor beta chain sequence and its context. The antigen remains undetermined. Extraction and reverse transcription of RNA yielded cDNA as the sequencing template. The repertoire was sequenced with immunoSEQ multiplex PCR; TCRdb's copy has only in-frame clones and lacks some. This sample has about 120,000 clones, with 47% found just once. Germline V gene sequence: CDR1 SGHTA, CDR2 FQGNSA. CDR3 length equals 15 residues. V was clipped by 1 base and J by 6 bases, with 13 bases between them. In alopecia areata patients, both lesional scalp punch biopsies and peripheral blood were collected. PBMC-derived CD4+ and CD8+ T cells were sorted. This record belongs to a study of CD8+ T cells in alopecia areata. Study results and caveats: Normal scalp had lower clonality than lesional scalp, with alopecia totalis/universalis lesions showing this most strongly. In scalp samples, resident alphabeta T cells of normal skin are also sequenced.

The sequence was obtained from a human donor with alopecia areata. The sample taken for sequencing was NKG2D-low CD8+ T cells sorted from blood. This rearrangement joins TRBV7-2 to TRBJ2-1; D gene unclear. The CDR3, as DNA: TGTGCCAGCAGCTTAGTTTCGGTCCTGGGCAATGAGCAGTTCTTC. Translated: CASSLVSVLGNEQFF.